Presented here are 4 T cell receptor beta chains from one specimen sequenced in a study of T cells after yellow fever vaccination. TCRdb analysed the 5' RACE reads with MiXCR anew, one entry per CDR3 protein. Seen here are over 300,000 distinct CDR3 sequences, about 4% observed once, and the top ten hold under 30%. Sample: PBMCs, taken 5 days after the yellow fever booster vaccination. These receptors were collected from a man between 18 and 29 years old who received the YFV17D yellow fever vaccine.

This sequence joins TRBV4-1 and TRBJ2-2; 7 nucleotides match TRBD2. This CDR3 is 14 amino acids long. V was pared by 3 bases and J by 8 bases, with 6 bases of the junction left unmatched. Germline V gene lookup returns CDR1 MGHRA and CDR2 YSYEKL. CDR3 loop: CASSHLGGRGELFF. For the CDR3, the DNA is TGCGCCAGCAGCCACCTGGGAGGGCGAGGGGAGCTGTTTTTT.

This chain links TRBV7-2 with TRBJ2-6; no clear D. Trimming removed 1 base from V and 0 bases from J, with 7 bases in between. The CDR3 runs to 16 residues. Germline loops: CDR1 SGHTA, CDR2 FQGNSA. The CDR3: CASSLELYSGANVLTF. The CDR3 DNA reads TGTGCCAGCAGCTTAGAACTATACTCTGGGGCCAACGTCCTGACTTTC.

V usage is TRBV29-1 and J usage is TRBJ2-3, with a weak D call TRBD2 (6 bases). V lost 3 bases, J lost 3 bases, and 13 bases lay in between. CDR3 length: 14 amino acids. Germline V gene lookup returns CDR1 SQVTM and CDR2 ANQGSEA. The CDR3 coding sequence is TGCAGCGTTGATGGGCGGGGATTGACAGATACGCAGTATTTT. This translates into CSVDGRGLTDTQYF.

This clonotype came up many times. This chain joins TRBV5-1 and TRBJ1-1; D remains ambiguous. From germline, CDR1 is SGHRS and CDR2 YFSETQ. Trimming cost V 0 bases and J 5 bases, with 8 bases left between them. CDR3 length equals 13 residues. CDR3 sequence reads: CASSLAPETEAFF. The CDR3 nucleotides are TGCGCCAGCAGCTTGGCCCCCGAGACTGAAGCTTTCTTT.